This is a list of T cell receptor beta chains from one sample in a study of blood T cell repertoires in COVID-19. Repertoires were generated with immunoSEQ multiplex PCR, while TCRdb's copy carries only in-frame clones and drops some. The data contain 100,000 to 120,000 clones, 76% of them singletons. Sequencing was carried out using peripheral blood. The receptors stem from a woman aged 80 or over with acute or convalescent COVID-19. Both conserved end residues are part of each CDR3.

j_gene: TRBJ1-2
v_gene: TRBV9
CDR3aa: CASSVGRQGLVYYGYTF

j_gene: TRBJ2-1
v_gene: TRBV27
CDR3aa: CASRRPGTYNEQFF

j_gene: TRBJ1-1
v_gene: TRBV6-4
CDR3aa: CASSRQPNTEAFF

j_gene: TRBJ1-2
v_gene: TRBV18
CDR3aa: CASSPGQAPNYGYTF

j_gene: TRBJ2-5
v_gene: TRBV5-1
CDR3aa: CASRLGLAETQYF

j_gene: TRBJ2-5
v_gene: TRBV20-1
CDR3aa: CSKLKQETQYF

j_gene: TRBJ2-3
v_gene: TRBV6-5
CDR3aa: CASSSQGSDTQYF

j_gene: TRBJ1-2
v_gene: TRBV13
CDR3aa: CASSLVGGTYGYTF

j_gene: TRBJ2-1
v_gene: TRBV11-3
CDR3aa: CASSLERGSSERYNEQFF

j_gene: TRBJ2-2
v_gene: TRBV25-1
CDR3aa: CASSEQGVGELFF

j_gene: TRBJ2-7
v_gene: TRBV4-3
CDR3aa: CASSLLVEGTGIYEQYF

j_gene: TRBJ2-3
v_gene: TRBV7-9
CDR3aa: CASSAGTAGDTDTQYF

j_gene: TRBJ1-4
v_gene: TRBV19
CDR3aa: CASSILGQGSEKLFF

j_gene: TRBJ1-4
v_gene: TRBV3-1/TRBV3-2
CDR3aa: CASSPLEQTTNEKLFF

j_gene: TRBJ2-4
v_gene: TRBV3-1/TRBV3-2
CDR3aa: CASSQDTLQGNIQYF

j_gene: TRBJ2-7
v_gene: TRBV6-5
CDR3aa: CASSWTGGSHEQYF

j_gene: TRBJ2-7
v_gene: TRBV5-1
CDR3aa: CASSLDPPGQGAYEQYF

j_gene: TRBJ1-5
v_gene: TRBV27
CDR3aa: CASSISGGNQPQHF

j_gene: TRBJ1-6
v_gene: TRBV6-1
CDR3aa: CASSEGGGRPSPLHF

j_gene: TRBJ2-5
v_gene: TRBV5-8
CDR3aa: CASSQGTGRVQETQYF

j_gene: TRBJ1-2
v_gene: TRBV5-4
CDR3aa: CASSSPRGNYGYTF

j_gene: TRBJ1-6
v_gene: TRBV19
CDR3aa: CASRGEGQAKSPLHF

j_gene: TRBJ1-4
v_gene: TRBV11-2
CDR3aa: CASSEQTGEKLFF

j_gene: TRBJ2-1
v_gene: TRBV4-1
CDR3aa: CASSQQGSRSYNEQFF

j_gene: TRBJ2-7
v_gene: TRBV25-1
CDR3aa: CASSEGVSGGYEQYF

j_gene: TRBJ1-6
v_gene: TRBV18
CDR3aa: CASSPLRDSYNSPLHF

j_gene: TRBJ2-5
v_gene: TRBV5-5
CDR3aa: CASSSLSGGETQYF

j_gene: TRBJ1-4
v_gene: TRBV3-1/TRBV3-2
CDR3aa: CASSQRQGSEKLFF

j_gene: TRBJ1-6
v_gene: TRBV10-3
CDR3aa: CAISGTGIWDNSPLHF

j_gene: TRBJ2-2
v_gene: TRBV28
CDR3aa: CASLPRRKNTGELFF

j_gene: TRBJ2-1
v_gene: TRBV6-5
CDR3aa: CASSYGGGPSSNEQFF

j_gene: TRBJ1-4
v_gene: TRBV5-1
CDR3aa: CASSLRQGIDEKLFF

j_gene: TRBJ1-1
v_gene: TRBV5-1
CDR3aa: CASRRAFADGAEAFF

j_gene: TRBJ1-1
v_gene: TRBV7-2
CDR3aa: CASSLTGTGGTTEAFF

j_gene: TRBJ1-1
v_gene: TRBV5-3
CDR3aa: CARSPTGYTEAFF

j_gene: TRBJ2-7
v_gene: TRBV5-1
CDR3aa: CASSLPTGITGEQYF

j_gene: TRBJ2-5
v_gene: TRBV4-3
CDR3aa: CASSQGQPSGEGETQYF

j_gene: TRBJ1-3
v_gene: TRBV19
CDR3aa: CASSPGQGLAGNTIYF

j_gene: TRBJ2-3
v_gene: TRBV6-6
CDR3aa: CASSPLQSSGGPDTQYF

j_gene: TRBJ2-5
v_gene: TRBV12-3/TRBV12-4
CDR3aa: CASSLGQGETQYF

j_gene: TRBJ2-2
v_gene: TRBV7-2
CDR3aa: CASSLTGVPGELFF

j_gene: TRBJ2-7
v_gene: TRBV2
CDR3aa: CASIRTDYYEQYF

j_gene: TRBJ2-5
v_gene: TRBV19
CDR3aa: CASSALASETQYF

j_gene: TRBJ2-7
v_gene: TRBV6-5
CDR3aa: CASSYSRIGGGNEQYF

j_gene: TRBJ2-1
v_gene: TRBV29-1
CDR3aa: CSVVRLAGDEFF

j_gene: TRBJ1-1
v_gene: TRBV27
CDR3aa: CASRQGLNTEAFF

j_gene: TRBJ1-5
v_gene: TRBV2
CDR3aa: CASSRDSNQPQHF

j_gene: TRBJ2-7
v_gene: TRBV5-1
CDR3aa: CASRLAYEQYF

j_gene: TRBJ1-2
v_gene: TRBV6-5
CDR3aa: CAGQGADYGYTF

j_gene: TRBJ1-6
v_gene: TRBV7-6
CDR3aa: CASSLGQGAQSPLHF

j_gene: TRBJ2-1
v_gene: TRBV7-3
CDR3aa: CASSLGGENEQFF

j_gene: TRBJ2-5
v_gene: TRBV6-2/TRBV6-3
CDR3aa: CASSYDYKSETQYF

j_gene: TRBJ1-3
v_gene: TRBV4-1
CDR3aa: CASTEQVTGNTIYF

j_gene: TRBJ2-7
v_gene: TRBV2
CDR3aa: CASSGLAVSYEQYF